This TCR beta chain was sequenced for a study of blood T cell repertoires in COVID-19. Study in general: The study drew acute and convalescent COVID-19 samples from the United States, Italy and Spain. From T cells, B-cell-depleted T cells, or PBMCs came the material, which was cDNA or gDNA.

The CDR3 covers 15 residues. Looked up from germline, CDR1 is SQVTM and CDR2 is ANQGSEA. Between the trimmed V and J ends, which lost 4 bases and 8 bases, there was a span of 20 bases. Authors' processing steps: Estimated nucleated cell counts came from reference gene primer amplification. TCRdb's table, derived via immunoSEQ multiplex PCR, lists solely in-frame clones and lacks some. D and trimming come from the DNA, and the V and J calls and clone size come from that table. The top ten clones hold around 6.9% of a sample with hundreds of thousands of clones, 65% to 90% of them seen once. This chain uses TRBV29-1 with TRBJ1-4; weak D call: TRBD1 (6 bases). Sequenced material: peripheral blood. This TCR was recovered from a human donor in a cohort sampled during active COVID-19. DNA for the CDR3: TGCAGCGTTGGACAGGCAGGGACGACTGGGGAAAAACTGTTTTTT. It codes for CSVGQAGTTGEKLFF.